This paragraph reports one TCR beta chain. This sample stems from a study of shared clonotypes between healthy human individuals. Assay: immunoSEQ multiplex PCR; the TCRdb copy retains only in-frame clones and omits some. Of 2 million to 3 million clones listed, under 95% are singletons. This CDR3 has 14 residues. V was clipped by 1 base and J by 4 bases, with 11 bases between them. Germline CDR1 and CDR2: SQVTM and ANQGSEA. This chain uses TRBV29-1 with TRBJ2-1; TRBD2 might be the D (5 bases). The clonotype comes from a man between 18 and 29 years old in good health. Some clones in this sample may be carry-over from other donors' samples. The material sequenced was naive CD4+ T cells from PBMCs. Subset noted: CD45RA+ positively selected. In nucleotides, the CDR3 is TGCAGCGTTGAAGTCCGGGGAAAGTACAATGAGCAGTTCTTC. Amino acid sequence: CSVEVRGKYNEQFF.